The rows below give T cell receptor beta chains drawn from one sample of a study of cytomegalovirus exposure and HLA in healthy donors. Data came from immunoSEQ multiplex PCR; TCRdb stores just in-frame clones and leaves some out. The sample lists 150,000 to 200,000 clones; 75% to 80% were seen once. Sample: PBMCs. Receptors originate from a man aged 45-65 years in good health and CMV-seropositive. Both conserved end residues are part of each CDR3. A D gene is named only where the DNA matches it firmly.

v_call	j_call	d_call	cdr3_aa
TRBV7-9	TRBJ2-5	TRBD2	CASSLSLAQETQYF
TRBV28	TRBJ1-5	TRBD1	CASSWDRVRHSVNQPQHF
TRBV19	TRBJ1-3	TRBD1	CASRRGQVNSGNTIYF
TRBV7-2	TRBJ1-1	-	CASSLDSQLTSNTEAFF
TRBV5-6	TRBJ2-1	TRBD1	CASSFGTGDNEQFF
TRBV5-6	TRBJ2-1	-	CASSLAHIPNEQFF
TRBV5-1	TRBJ2-5	-	CASSFERQETQYF
TRBV18	TRBJ2-5	TRBD1	CASSRGQRETQYF
TRBV10-3	TRBJ2-2	-	CAISDPTLSGELFF
TRBV30	TRBJ1-1	TRBD1	CAWVPGGLWEAFF
TRBV6-1	TRBJ1-2	-	CASSERRTGLHGYTF
TRBV2	TRBJ1-2	-	CASSDSNRNYGYTF
TRBV7-9	TRBJ2-7	-	CASSSPGHEAYEQYF
TRBV5-1	TRBJ2-1	TRBD2	CASSSGTSGGLRNEQFF
TRBV4-3	TRBJ2-5	TRBD1	CASSQDRGGGETQYF
TRBV6-5	TRBJ1-6	-	CASSPQGSPLHF
TRBV5-1	TRBJ2-5	-	CASSLAGHVGQETQYF
TRBV9	TRBJ1-3	TRBD1	CASSGPGGPSGNTIYF
TRBV7-2	TRBJ1-2	TRBD1	CASSSWGTGRDYGYTF
TRBV15	TRBJ2-7	TRBD1	CATSRDYQNRGSYEQYF
TRBV28	TRBJ1-2	-	CASNRPNRVNYGYTF
TRBV27	TRBJ1-5	-	CASSPIDQPQHF
TRBV5-6	TRBJ2-7	-	CASSPGSSYEQYF
TRBV27	TRBJ1-2	-	CASSDSLNNYGYTF
TRBV4-1	TRBJ2-2	TRBD2	CASSQHPGLGTGELFF
TRBV6-6	TRBJ1-1	TRBD1	CASSPPTTGGVEAFF